This T cell receptor (beta chain) came from a study of T cell responses to AZD1222 COVID-19 vaccine. V lost 0 bases, J lost 0 bases, and 4 bases lay in between. Germline CDR1 is SGHRS and CDR2 is YFSETQ. The CDR3 contains 15 residues. Assay used: immunoSEQ multiplex PCR; TCRdb lists only in-frame clones, some missing. The sample shows approximately 150,000 clones, approximately 91% of them seen only once. This clonotype originated in an adult who received the AZD1222 COVID-19 vaccine. The sample in question was peripheral blood, obtained 28 days after the second AZD1222 dose. The chain links TRBV5-1 to TRBJ2-6, with D uncertain. CDR3 sequence reads: CASSLGSSGANVLTF. DNA of the CDR3: TGCGCCAGCAGCTTGGGGTCCTCTGGGGCCAACGTCCTGACTTTC.